This paragraph reports one T cell receptor beta chain. The entry originates in a study of cytomegalovirus exposure and HLA in healthy donors. Trimming took off 0 bases at V and 7 bases at J, with 10 bases between the two ends. This CDR3 region has 15 residues. The germline V gene encodes CDR1 SNHLY and CDR2 FYNNEI. 60 Vbeta and 13 Jbeta primers were used in PCR. The protocol was immunoSEQ multiplex PCR, while the TCRdb copy is restricted to in-frame clones and leaves out a portion. The table records tens of thousands of clones, 75% to 80% of them present only once. The chain employs TRBV2 and TRBJ1-6; a possible D gene is TRBD1 (5 bases). This TCR derives from a female donor in good health and CMV-seronegative. The specimen was PBMCs. The CDR3 sequence: CASSEARTSNSPLHF. For the CDR3, the DNA is TGTGCCAGCAGTGAAGCTCGGACAAGCAATTCACCCCTCCACTTT.